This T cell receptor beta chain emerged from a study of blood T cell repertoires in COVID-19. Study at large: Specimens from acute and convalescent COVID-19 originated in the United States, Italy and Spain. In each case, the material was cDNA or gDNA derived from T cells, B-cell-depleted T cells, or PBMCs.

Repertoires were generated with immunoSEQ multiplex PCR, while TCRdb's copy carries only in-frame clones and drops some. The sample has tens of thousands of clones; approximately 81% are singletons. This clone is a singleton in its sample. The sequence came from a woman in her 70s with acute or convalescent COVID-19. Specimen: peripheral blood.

The CDR3 region is CASSQGWQKYQETQYF. For the CDR3, the DNA is TGCGCCAGCAGCCAAGGGTGGCAGAAATACCAAGAGACCCAGTACTTC. J is TRBJ2-5 and V is TRBV4-1; no firm D call. The CDR3 sequence is 16 residues long. V gave up 1 base and J gave up 0 bases, with 12 bases separating them. Germline assignment: CDR1 MGHRA and CDR2 YSYEKL.